The rows below give T cell receptor beta chains drawn from one sample of a study of cytomegalovirus exposure and HLA in healthy donors. The table came from immunoSEQ multiplex PCR; TCRdb's copy has only in-frame clones and leaves some out. The table shows around 140,000 clones, with about 8.9% occurring only once. Sequencing used PBMCs. These receptors were collected from a man in his fifties or sixties in good health and CMV-seronegative. Both conserved end residues are part of each CDR3. Fields, in order: J gene, D gene, V gene, clone size, CDR3 DNA, CDR3 protein. D genes are given only for firm matches. Clone size is not always given. Where it is, it says once, few, many or a class for expanded clones.

TRBJ2-1	-	TRBV14	few	TGTGCCAGCAGCCCCGTCAATGAGCAGTTCTTC	CASSPVNEQFF
TRBJ2-7	-	TRBV29-1	-	TGCAGCGTTGAAGAGTCAGGGGCCGAGCAGTACTTC	CSVEESGAEQYF
TRBJ2-2	-	TRBV5-6	few	TGTGCCAGGAGGACACCCAACACCGGGGAGCTGTTTTTT	CARRTPNTGELFF
TRBJ2-7	-	TRBV28	few	TGTGCGACGGGGTCGTTGAGCTCCTACGAGCAGTACTTC	CATGSLSSYEQYF
TRBJ2-7	-	TRBV12-2	-	TGTGCAAGTCGCTTAGTCACTAGCGGGAGTAGCCACGAGCAGTACTTC	CASRLVTSGSSHEQYF
TRBJ2-7	TRBD2	TRBV5-1	-	TGCGCCAGCAGCGACTCCTGGGGGGGGACCTACGAGCAGTACTTC	CASSDSWGGTYEQYF
TRBJ2-2	TRBD2	TRBV6-1	-	TGTGCCAGCAGTGAGGTAGCGGGAGGCAACACCGGGGAGCTGTTTTTT	CASSEVAGGNTGELFF
TRBJ2-7	-	TRBV27	-	TGTGCCAGCAGTTTCGCGGACGAGCAGTACTTC	CASSFADEQYF
TRBJ2-1	TRBD2	TRBV29-1	-	TGCAGCGTTGAGCTAGCGGGAGGATTGGTCAATGAGCAGTTCTTC	CSVELAGGLVNEQFF
TRBJ1-2	-	TRBV19	-	TGTGCCAGTAGTTCCTCAACCCAGGGGATCGATGGCTACACCTTC	CASSSSTQGIDGYTF
TRBJ2-3	TRBD2	TRBV9	few	TGTGCCAGCAGCACCAGATCTTCTAGCGGGACAAACACAGATACGCAGTATTTT	CASSTRSSSGTNTDTQYF
TRBJ1-3	-	TRBV5-1	few	TGCGCCAGCAGCTCCTCCGGGGGGAGCTCTGGAAACACCATATATTTT	CASSSSGGSSGNTIYF
TRBJ2-3	TRBD1	TRBV29-1	few	TGCAGCGTCTCGGGACAGTCTACAGATACGCAGTATTTT	CSVSGQSTDTQYF
TRBJ2-5	TRBD1	TRBV11-2	few	TGTGCCAGCAGCGTGGACAGGGGTCCCCAGGAGACCCAGTACTTC	CASSVDRGPQETQYF
TRBJ1-1	TRBD1	TRBV29-1	few	TGCAGCGTCGGACAGGGCGGCATCACTGAAGCTTTCTTT	CSVGQGGITEAFF
TRBJ2-3	TRBD2	TRBV19	-	TGTGCCAGTAGTACCCTGACTAGCGGGAGGGTTACAGATACGCAGTATTTT	CASSTLTSGRVTDTQYF
TRBJ2-3	TRBD2	TRBV15	few	TGTGCCACCAGCAGAGATCTACCTTCGGGACTAGCTTCGAGACCTAGCACAGATACGCAGTATTTT	CATSRDLPSGLASRPSTDTQYF
TRBJ1-5	-	TRBV27	-	TGTGCCAGCAGTTCTGACAGTTATCAGCCCCAGCATTTT	CASSSDSYQPQHF
TRBJ2-1	TRBD1	TRBV18	few	TGTGCCAGCTCACCACCGTCTCGACAGGGGAAAATGAATGAGCAGTTCTTC	CASSPPSRQGKMNEQFF
TRBJ2-1	-	TRBV6-6	-	TGTGCCAGCAGGGACTTTAAGGGCGGGCAGTTCTTC	CASRDFKGGQFF
TRBJ1-3	TRBD1	TRBV28	few	TGTGCCAGCAGTGAACCGGGACAGATTACTGGAAACACCATATATTTT	CASSEPGQITGNTIYF
TRBJ2-3	-	TRBV7-7	-	TGTGCTAGCAGCCCCCGCGGAGGGGCTAGTGGCACAGATACGCAGTATTTT	CASSPRGGASGTDTQYF
TRBJ2-1	TRBD1	TRBV5-1	few	TGCGCCAGCAGCTTGGCCGGGGGACAGGTTTACAATGAGCAGTTCTTC	CASSLAGGQVYNEQFF
TRBJ2-1	TRBD2	TRBV14	few	TGTGCCAGCAGCCAAGATGGGCCGGGACTAGCTTTTATGTCCTACAATGAGCAGTTCTTC	CASSQDGPGLAFMSYNEQFF
TRBJ1-2	TRBD1	TRBV6-6	-	TGTGCCAGCAGGCCGGGACAGTCCTATGGCTACACCTTC	CASRPGQSYGYTF
TRBJ2-1	TRBD2	TRBV7-6	few	TGTGCCAGCACCGCGGCAAGCGGGAGGGCGGGTGAGCAGTTCTTC	CASTAASGRAGEQFF
TRBJ2-1	TRBD1	TRBV9	few	TGTGCCAGCAGCGCCTTGGGGGACAGGGGAAAGCAGTTCTTC	CASSALGDRGKQFF
TRBJ2-5	-	TRBV7-2	-	TGTGCCAGCAGCCGGGCGGGTACACAAGAGACCCAGTACTTC	CASSRAGTQETQYF
TRBJ2-1	-	TRBV30	few	TGTGCCTGGAGTGTATTACTAGGAGGTAATGAGCAGTTCTTC	CAWSVLLGGNEQFF
TRBJ1-1	-	TRBV6-5	-	TGTGCCAGCAGTCGAAACCGGGAAAGGGCCACTGAAGCTTTCTTT	CASSRNRERATEAFF
TRBJ2-7	TRBD2	TRBV28	-	TGTGCCAGCACCCCTTGGGGGAAACCTAGCGGGAGGGCCTACGAGCAGTACTTC	CASTPWGKPSGRAYEQYF
TRBJ2-5	-	TRBV10-3	-	TGTGCCATCAGTGAGACTGGACAGTCTTCAGGAGAGACCCAGTACTTC	CAISETGQSSGETQYF
TRBJ2-5	TRBD2	TRBV5-1	-	TGCGCCAGCAGCCCCCTGGGTAGCGGGGAGGAGACCCAGTACTTC	CASSPLGSGEETQYF
TRBJ1-5	TRBD1	TRBV2	few	TGTGCCAGCACCCAACGGACAGGGGGCAATCAGCCCCAGCATTTT	CASTQRTGGNQPQHF
TRBJ1-6	-	TRBV7-9	-	TGTGCCAGCAGCTTAGACAGTTTAAATTCACCCCTCCACTTT	CASSLDSLNSPLHF
TRBJ2-1	-	TRBV27	-	TGTGCCAGCAGTCCCAGGCAAGTTTACAATGAGCAGTTCTTC	CASSPRQVYNEQFF
TRBJ1-1	TRBD1	TRBV19	-	TGTGCCAGTAGTTTAGAAACAGGGGTTTTGAGAACTGAAGCTTTCTTT	CASSLETGVLRTEAFF